This T cell receptor (beta chain) was identified in a study of blood T cell repertoires in COVID-19. The CDR3 contains 15 residues. Trimming cost V 6 bases and J 3 bases; bases outside gene matches: 5. Germline CDR1 is LNHDA and CDR2 is SQIVND (reference sequence). TCRdb's copy holds only in-frame clones and misses some; the assay was immunoSEQ multiplex PCR. The repertoire includes 350,000 to 400,000 clones, roughly 91% of them detected once, and 1.2% sits in the top ten. V gene TRBV19 combines with J gene TRBJ1-6, with 7 positions matching TRBD1. The TCR was taken from a woman aged 18-35 years who had recovered from COVID-19. Input material: PBMCs or T cells enriched from blood (not recorded which). In DNA form, the CDR3 reads TGTGCCAGTAGGTGGTCAGGGGGCTATAATTCACCCCTCCACTTT. Translated, it gives CASRWSGGYNSPLHF.